This T cell receptor (beta chain) was identified in a study of identical twins. This clonotype occurred a few times. Its matching antigen is unknown. The CDR3 totals 15 residues. Germline values: CDR1 MDHEN, CDR2 SYDVKM. V gave up 4 bases and J gave up 6 bases, with 17 bases separating them. Study-wide findings and caveats: There was more out-of-frame TCR alpha sharing in monozygotic twins than models estimated. Memory repertoires lacked the insertion deficit that abundant cord blood beta clonotypes showed. The same donors were not followed; conclusions instead depended on cross-sectional statistical analysis.

Via MiXCR, TCRdb re-called the 5' RACE reads, giving one row per CDR3 protein. The sample lists about 810,000 distinct CDR3 sequences, around an eighth occurring once. Separately, the same data were catalogued under a study of yellow fever vaccine responses in identical twins.

The TCR originated in a woman aged 18-29 years in good health. Material for sequencing was PBMCs. V usage is TRBV28 and J usage is TRBJ2-3, with D maybe TRBD1 (5 bases). As DNA, the CDR3 is TGTGCCAGCAGTTCTCCCTCGATACAGGCGGATACGCAGTATTTT. Protein: CASSSPSIQADTQYF.